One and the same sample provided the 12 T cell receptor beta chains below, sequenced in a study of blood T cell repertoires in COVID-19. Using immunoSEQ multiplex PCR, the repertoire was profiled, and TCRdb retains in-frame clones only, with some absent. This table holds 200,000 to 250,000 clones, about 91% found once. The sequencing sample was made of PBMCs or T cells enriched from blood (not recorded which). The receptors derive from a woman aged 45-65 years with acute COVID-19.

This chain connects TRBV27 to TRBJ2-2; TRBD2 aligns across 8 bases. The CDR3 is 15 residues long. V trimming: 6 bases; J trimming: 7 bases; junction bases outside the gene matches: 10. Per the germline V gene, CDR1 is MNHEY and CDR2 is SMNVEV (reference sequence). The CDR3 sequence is CASSRPGLEDGELFF. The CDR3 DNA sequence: TGTGCCAGCAGCCGACCGGGACTAGAGGACGGGGAGCTGTTTTTT.

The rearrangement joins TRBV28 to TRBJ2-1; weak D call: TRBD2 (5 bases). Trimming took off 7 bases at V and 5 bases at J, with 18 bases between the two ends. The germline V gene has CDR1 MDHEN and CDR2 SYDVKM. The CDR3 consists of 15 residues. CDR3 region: CASTTRRGLHNEQFF. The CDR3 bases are TGTGCCAGCACCACTAGACGCGGGCTCCACAATGAGCAGTTCTTC.

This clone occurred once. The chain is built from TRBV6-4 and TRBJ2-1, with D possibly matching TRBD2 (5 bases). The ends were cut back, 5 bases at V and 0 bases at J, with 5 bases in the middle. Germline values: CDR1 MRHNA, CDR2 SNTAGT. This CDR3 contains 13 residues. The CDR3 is CASSSGSYNEQFF. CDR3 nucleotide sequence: TGTGCCAGCAGTAGCGGCTCCTACAATGAGCAGTTCTTC.

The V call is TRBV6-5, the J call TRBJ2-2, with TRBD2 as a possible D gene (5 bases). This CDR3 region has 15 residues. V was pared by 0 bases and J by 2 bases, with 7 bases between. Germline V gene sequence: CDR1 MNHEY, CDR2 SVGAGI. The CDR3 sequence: CASSYSRGNTGELFF. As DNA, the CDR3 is TGTGCCAGCAGTTACTCTCGGGGTAACACCGGGGAGCTGTTTTTT.

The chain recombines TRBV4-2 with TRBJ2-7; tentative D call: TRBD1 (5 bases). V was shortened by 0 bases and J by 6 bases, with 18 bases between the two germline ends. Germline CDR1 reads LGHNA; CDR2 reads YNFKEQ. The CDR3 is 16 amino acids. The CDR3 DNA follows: TGTGCCAGCAGCCAAGACCAGGGTTCATACCCCGGCGAGCAGTACTTC. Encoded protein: CASSQDQGSYPGEQYF.

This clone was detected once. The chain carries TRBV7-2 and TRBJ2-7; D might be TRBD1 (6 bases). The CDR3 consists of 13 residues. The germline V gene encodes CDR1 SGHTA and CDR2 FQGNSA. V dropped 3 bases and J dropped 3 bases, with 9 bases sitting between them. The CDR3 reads CASSFQDSYEQYF. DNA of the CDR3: TGTGCCAGCAGCTTCCAGGACAGCTACGAGCAGTACTTC.

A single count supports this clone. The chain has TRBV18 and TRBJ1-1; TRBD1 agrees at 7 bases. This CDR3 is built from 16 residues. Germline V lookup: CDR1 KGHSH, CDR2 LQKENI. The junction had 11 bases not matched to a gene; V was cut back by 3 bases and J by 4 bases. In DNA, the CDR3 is TGTGCCAGCTCACCGGTTGGGGGGCAGGGGGGCACTGAAGCTTTCTTT. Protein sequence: CASSPVGGQGGTEAFF.

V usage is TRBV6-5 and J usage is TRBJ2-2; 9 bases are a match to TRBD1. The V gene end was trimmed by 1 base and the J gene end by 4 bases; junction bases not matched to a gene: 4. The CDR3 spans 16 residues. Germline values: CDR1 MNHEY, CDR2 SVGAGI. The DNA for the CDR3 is TGTGCCAGCAGTTACTACGGACAGGGGATCACCGGGGAGCTGTTTTTT. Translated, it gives CASSYYGQGITGELFF.

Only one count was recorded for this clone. CDR3 protein: CAWSVSRSGEHEKLFF. CDR3 nucleotides: TGTGCCTGGAGTGTTTCGAGGTCAGGGGAACATGAAAAACTGTTTTTT. V gene TRBV30 combines with J gene TRBJ1-4; D is perhaps TRBD1 (6 bases). V lost 0 bases to trimming and J lost 6 bases, with 17 bases between them. The CDR3 covers 16 residues. Germline CDR1 reads GTSNPN; CDR2 reads SVGIG (reference sequence).

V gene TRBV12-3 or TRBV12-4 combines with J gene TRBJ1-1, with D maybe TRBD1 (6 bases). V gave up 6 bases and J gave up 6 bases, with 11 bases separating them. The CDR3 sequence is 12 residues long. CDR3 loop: CASSLQGAEAFF. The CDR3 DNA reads TGTGCCAGCAGCTTACAGGGCGCTGAAGCTTTCTTT.

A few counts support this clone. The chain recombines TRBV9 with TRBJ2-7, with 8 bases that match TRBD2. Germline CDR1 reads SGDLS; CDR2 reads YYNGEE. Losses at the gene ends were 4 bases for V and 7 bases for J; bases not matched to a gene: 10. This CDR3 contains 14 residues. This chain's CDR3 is CASSPGGHLREQYF. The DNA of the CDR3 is TGTGCCAGCAGCCCGGGGGGGCACTTAAGGGAGCAGTACTTC.

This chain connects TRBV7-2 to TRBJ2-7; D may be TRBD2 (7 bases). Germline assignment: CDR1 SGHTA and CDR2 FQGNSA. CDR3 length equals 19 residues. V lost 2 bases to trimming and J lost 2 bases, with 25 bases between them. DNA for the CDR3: TGTGCCAGCAGCTTAAGGGGGGGCAGGGGCGAACACACACCCTACGAGCAGTACTTC. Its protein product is CASSLRGGRGEHTPYEQYF.